The present entry profiles one TCR beta chain with its context. Each CDR3 protein gets one entry after TCRdb re-called the RT-PCR reads with MiXCR. The sample carries more than 500,000 distinct CDR3 sequences, around 11% recorded once. The CDR3 is 14 residues long. Germline lookup yields CDR1 SGHKS and CDR2 YYEKEE (reference sequence). Trimming left V 3 bases short and J 4 bases short, with 11 bases between. These data belong to a study of response to subunit inactivated influenza vaccine. These data also featured in a second study, about T cells expressing NK-cell markers. This second report adds: The authors made TCR beta cDNA libraries by 5'RACE template switching. This switching added a universal primer site and UMIs. From sorted CD3+CD56+NKG2C+, CD3+CD56+NKG2C- and CD3+CD56-NKG2C+ T cells came the TCR beta repertoires.

The chain joins TRBV5-5 to TRBJ2-1, with a weak D call TRBD1 (6 bases). This sequence was found in a man aged 50 to 60 who received an inactivated influenza vaccine. The sample consisted of PBMCs from blood, taken on the day of vaccination. The CDR3 reads CASSSTGLYNEQFF. In nucleotides, the CDR3 is TGTGCCAGCAGCTCGACAGGACTTTACAATGAGCAGTTCTTC.